One and the same sample provided the 21 T cell receptor beta chains below, sequenced in a study of blood T cells in healthy people across ages. The second PCR ran about 6 to 11 cycles with a sample-barcoded 5' primer and J-beta primers. TCRdb passed the 5' RACE reads through MiXCR, listing each CDR3 protein once. The sample shows roughly 1,500,000 distinct CDR3 sequences, almost 35% of them seen only once. What was sequenced was blood. Every receptor here comes from a woman aged 30 to 39 in good health.

The chain carries TRBV6-2 or TRBV6-3 and TRBJ2-1, with D perhaps TRBD1 or TRBD2 (5 bases each). Germline V gene lookup returns CDR1 MNHEY and CDR2 SVGEGT. V shed 6 bases and J shed 11 bases, with 17 bases lying between them. This CDR3 comprises 13 residues. The CDR3 loop is CASRGVGETKQFF. The DNA of the CDR3 is TGTGCCAGCAGGGGGGTTGGGGAGACAAAGCAGTTCTTC.

This clonotype was recorded a few times. This chain's CDR3 is CASSRVPSGLYEQYF. Here the CDR3 DNA reads TGCGCCAGCAGCCGGGTTCCCAGCGGGCTCTACGAGCAGTACTTC. The chain is built from TRBV4-1 and TRBJ2-5; tentatively, D is TRBD2 (6 bases). The tail of the sequence fits TRBJ2-7 better, so the J call may be wrong. This CDR3 spans 15 amino acids. CDR1 is MGHRA and CDR2 is YSYEKL in the germline V gene.

V and J are TRBV13 and TRBJ1-2, with a weak D call TRBD1 (5 bases). The V end lost 1 base, the J end lost 7 bases, and 16 bases lay between the germline ends. The CDR3 has 15 amino acids. Germline CDR1 and CDR2: PRHDT and FYEKMQ (reference sequence). The CDR3 DNA reads as TGTGCCAGCAGCTTAGACAGGCCCCCTATGGGTGGCTACACCTTC. It translates to CASSLDRPPMGGYTF.

The CDR3 is CSVAATPYQETQYF. The CDR3 DNA follows: TGCAGCGTTGCAGCGACGCCCTACCAAGAGACCCAGTACTTC. The gene calls are TRBV29-1 and TRBJ2-5; D uncertain. The CDR3 is 14 amino acids. V shed 4 bases and J shed 0 bases, with 12 bases lying between them. Germline-derived CDR1 and CDR2 are SQVTM and ANQGSEA.

The chain joins TRBV14 to TRBJ2-2; D is possibly TRBD1 (5 bases). Per the germline V gene, CDR1 is SGHDN and CDR2 is FVKESK. Between the trimmed V and J ends, which lost 1 base and 1 base, there was a span of 16 bases. The CDR3 extends over 18 amino acids. The CDR3 DNA sequence: TGTGCCAGCAGCCAAGGGGTCGACAGTAGCCTGAACACCGGGGAGCTGTTTTTT. It codes for CASSQGVDSSLNTGELFF.

This chain uses TRBV20-1 with TRBJ2-7, with 10 positions matching TRBD2. Trimming at V came to 0 bases and at J to 0 bases, leaving 5 bases not matched to a gene. Germline V CDR1 and CDR2: DFQATT, SNEGSKA (reference sequence). CDR3 length: 16 residues. The CDR3 protein is CSARDGLADSSYEQYF. CDR3 DNA: TGCAGTGCTAGAGACGGACTAGCGGATAGCTCCTACGAGCAGTACTTC.

The chain recombines TRBV12-3 or TRBV12-4 with TRBJ2-7; 8 positions agree with TRBD2. The CDR3 is made up of 14 amino acids. Germline trimming cut 6 bases from V and 3 bases from J; bases unmatched to any gene: 7. For the CDR3, the DNA is TGTGCCAGCAGATTGAGCGGGAGAGGCTACGAGCAGTACTTC. This encodes CASRLSGRGYEQYF.

This clonotype was seen a handful of times. This sequence joins TRBV10-1 and TRBJ2-3; the match to TRBD2 covers 8 bases. Unmatched junction bases numbered 11, after V lost 2 bases and J lost 4 bases. The CDR3 totals 17 residues. CDR1 and CDR2 from the germline V gene are WNHNN and SYGVQD (reference sequence). The CDR3 loop is CASSEPRGSGRADTQYF. The CDR3 nucleotides are TGCGCCAGCAGTGAGCCTCGGGGAAGCGGGAGAGCAGATACGCAGTATTTT.

This clonotype showed up just a few times. The CDR3 here is CSARTPGTSGGGPYNEQFF. As DNA, the CDR3 is TGCAGTGCCCGGACCCCCGGGACTAGCGGGGGCGGCCCCTACAATGAGCAGTTCTTC. The chain combines TRBV20-1 with TRBJ2-1, with 14 bases aligning to TRBD2. V lost 6 bases to trimming and J lost 2 bases; unmatched junction nucleotides: 15. The CDR3 spans 19 residues. Germline CDR1 reads DFQATT; CDR2 reads SNEGSKA (reference sequence).

The chain is built from TRBV28 and TRBJ1-2, with 8 bases identical to TRBD1. The CDR3 totals 16 residues. The junction had 15 bases not matched to a gene; V was cut back by 4 bases and J by 8 bases. The germline V gene has CDR1 MDHEN and CDR2 SYDVKM. In DNA form, the CDR3 reads TGTGCCAGCAGTTCTACCACATCGGACAGGGTGATGGGCTACACCTTC. Amino acid sequence: CASSSTTSDRVMGYTF.

The V and J genes are TRBV7-9 and TRBJ2-1; 8 bases line up with TRBD2. CDR1 is SEHNR and CDR2 is FQNEAQ in the germline V gene (reference sequence). This CDR3 spans 14 amino acids. The J segment lost 8 bases and the V segment lost 5 bases, leaving 8 bases of the junction unmatched. The CDR3 DNA reads TGTGCCAGCAGCCGAGCGGGAGTCTGTCATGAGCAGTTCTTC. Translation: CASSRAGVCHEQFF. The full variable domain, its missing parts supplied by reference TRBV7-9 and TRBJ2-1, is DTGVSQNPRHKITKRGQNVTFRCDPISEHNRLYWYRQTLGQGPEFLTYFQNEAQLEKSRLLSDRFSAERPKGSFSTLEIQRTEQGDSAMYLCASSRAGVCHEQFFGPGTRLTVL.

This clonotype was counted a few times. The gene calls are TRBV20-1 and TRBJ2-1; D not resolved. Germline assignment: CDR1 DFQATT and CDR2 SNEGSKA (reference sequence). V gave up 3 bases and J gave up 5 bases, with 14 bases separating them. The CDR3 totals 14 residues. The CDR3 reads CSASSLGPNNEQFF. CDR3 coding DNA: TGCAGTGCTAGTAGCCTAGGACCCAACAATGAGCAGTTCTTC.

V gene TRBV20-1 combines with J gene TRBJ2-7; TRBD1 aligns across 8 bases. The V gene end was trimmed by 6 bases and the J gene end by 0 bases; junction bases not matched to a gene: 10. The CDR3 consists of 15 residues. Germline CDR1 is DFQATT and CDR2 is SNEGSKA (reference sequence). CDR3 in amino acids: CSAHSGTGISYEQYF. The CDR3 DNA sequence: TGCAGTGCCCACTCCGGGACAGGAATCTCCTACGAGCAGTACTTC.

The J gene is TRBJ2-5, the V gene TRBV3-1; maybe TRBD2 (7 bases). This CDR3 spans 15 amino acids. Trimming took off 1 base at V and 5 bases at J, with 14 bases between the two ends. Germline V CDR1 and CDR2: LGHDT, YNNKEL (reference sequence). The CDR3 sequence is CASSQVAGAGETQYF. CDR3 bases: TGTGCCAGCAGCCAAGTTGCGGGGGCGGGGGAGACCCAGTACTTC.

This clonotype was seen a few times. This chain joins TRBV18 and TRBJ2-7; D is unresolved. Germline V lookup: CDR1 KGHSH, CDR2 LQKENI. The germline V and J ends were trimmed by 6 bases and 5 bases, with 8 bases remaining between them. The length of the CDR3 is 11 residues. This CDR3 is CASSQRDEQYF. The DNA for the CDR3 is TGTGCCAGCTCGCAGAGAGACGAGCAGTACTTC.

This chain joins TRBV9 and TRBJ2-2; D call uncertain. The CDR3 spans 16 residues. Looked up from germline, CDR1 is SGDLS and CDR2 is YYNGEE. Trimming took 3 bases from V and 1 from J, leaving 13 bases between them. DNA for the CDR3: TGTGCCAGCAGCGGAAGCTTATCTATGAACACCGGGGAGCTGTTTTTT. Translation: CASSGSLSMNTGELFF. The full variable domain, in which reference TRBV9 and TRBJ2-2 provide the parts outside the CDR3, is DSGVTQTPKHLITATGQRVTLRCSPRSGDLSVYWYQQSLDQGLQFLIQYYNGEERAKGNILERFSAQQFPDLHSELNLSSLELGDSALYFCASSGSLSMNTGELFFGEGSRLTVL.

This clonotype was found a few times. The J gene is TRBJ1-1, the V gene TRBV20-1; D not resolved. Germline loops: CDR1 DFQATT, CDR2 SNEGSKA (reference sequence). This CDR3 contains 14 residues. Between the trimmed V and J ends, which lost 6 bases and 1 base, there was a span of 15 bases. The CDR3 DNA follows: TGCAGTGCCGAGTCCTCCCGGAGGAACACTGAAGCTTTCTTT. It encodes CSAESSRRNTEAFF.

This clonotype has more than one count but fewer than ten. The J gene is TRBJ2-5, the V gene TRBV5-1; 9 nucleotides agree with TRBD2. Germline values: CDR1 SGHRS, CDR2 YFSETQ. Losses at the gene ends were 0 bases for V and 3 bases for J; bases not matched to a gene: 6. The CDR3 is made up of 16 amino acids. CDR3 bases: TGCGCCAGCAGCTTGGAGGCGACTAGCGGAAAAGAGACCCAGTACTTC. Its protein is CASSLEATSGKETQYF.

The chain has TRBV7-6 and TRBJ2-5; a weak D match, TRBD1 (7 bases). Germline CDR1 reads SGHVS; CDR2 reads FNYEAQ. Trimming removed 5 bases from V and 11 bases from J, with 24 bases in between. CDR3 length equals 15 residues. CDR3 sequence: CASSPTRGAYNEQYF. The CDR3 nucleotides are TGTGCCAGCAGCCCCACCAGGGGGGCCTACAATGAGCAGTACTTC.

This clonotype turned up a few times. V gene TRBV6-1 combines with J gene TRBJ1-5; possibly TRBD1 for D (6 bases). CDR1 is MNHNS and CDR2 is SASEGT in the germline V gene. Trimming stripped 4 bases from V and 3 bases from J, with 16 bases between. This CDR3 comprises 16 residues. CDR3 sequence reads: CASSAQGQTYNQPQHF. The CDR3 nucleotides are TGTGCCAGCAGTGCACAAGGACAGACATACAATCAGCCCCAGCATTTT.

This clonotype was detected a few times. The chain carries TRBV20-1 and TRBJ2-7, with TRBD2 matching 16 bases. CDR1 and CDR2 from the germline V gene are DFQATT and SNEGSKA (reference sequence). This CDR3 has 16 residues. Trimming removed 1 base from V and 6 bases from J; junction bases left unmatched: 6. Here the CDR3 reads CSARGPGLAGGFEQYF. CDR3 coding DNA: TGCAGTGCTAGAGGCCCGGGACTAGCGGGGGGGTTCGAGCAGTACTTC.